This TCR beta chain was captured by sequencing in a study of cytomegalovirus exposure and HLA in healthy donors. Vbeta (60) and Jbeta (13) primers were used in the PCR. Method: immunoSEQ multiplex PCR; TCRdb's copy keeps in-frame clones and lacks some. The sample has about 190,000 clones; more than 65% are singletons. CDR3 length equals 17 residues. CDR1 and CDR2 (germline): SGHRS, YFSETQ. V lost 2 bases and J lost 0; bases outside the gene matches: 5. V is TRBV5-1 and J is TRBJ2-3; TRBD2 matches 11 bases. This clonotype originated in a man aged 50 to 60 in good health and CMV-seronegative. The sample was PBMCs. The CDR3 sequence: CASSFAPSGGSTDTQYF. The CDR3 DNA follows: TGCGCCAGCAGCTTCGCCCCTAGCGGGGGGAGCACAGATACGCAGTATTTT.